The next 24 T cell receptor beta chains were all read from a single sample in a study of blood T cell repertoires in COVID-19. Assay: immunoSEQ multiplex PCR; the TCRdb copy retains only in-frame clones and omits some. This table holds about 230,000 clones, 85% to 90% found once. The sequencing input was peripheral blood. Receptors originate from a man aged 50 to 60 with COVID-19, enrolled during active disease.

The chain carries TRBV7-8 and TRBJ1-2, with D perhaps matching TRBD1 (5 bases). The V end lost 4 bases, the J end lost 0 bases, and 21 bases lay between the germline ends. The CDR3 has 18 residues. Looked up from germline, CDR1 is SGHVS and CDR2 is FQNEAQ. CDR3 in DNA: TGTGCCAGCAGCTCCCTAAGTGTATCAGGGCTTGCTAACTATGGCTACACCTTC. It is translated as CASSSLSVSGLANYGYTF. Full variable domain (missing parts from reference TRBV7-8 and TRBJ1-2): GAGVSQSPRYKVAKRGQDVALRCDPISGHVSLFWYQQALGQGPEFLTYFQNEAQLDKSGLPSDRFFAERPEGSVSTLKIQRTQQEDSAVYLCASSSLSVSGLANYGYTFGSGTRLTVV.

The genes are TRBV2 and TRBJ2-4, with D perhaps matching TRBD2 (5 bases). V lost 3 bases to trimming and J lost 0 bases, with 12 bases between them. This CDR3 comprises 16 residues. Germline assignment: CDR1 SNHLY and CDR2 FYNNEI. The CDR3 DNA reads TGTGCCAGCAGTGACTCGGACGGACTAGCCAAAAACATTCAGTACTTC. Its protein is CASSDSDGLAKNIQYF.

This clone was seen only once. V is TRBV7-9 and J is TRBJ2-1; D not resolved. Germline V gene sequence: CDR1 SEHNR, CDR2 FQNEAQ (reference sequence). V was shortened by 5 bases and J by 0 bases, with 5 bases between the two germline ends. This CDR3 has 13 amino acids. In DNA form, the CDR3 reads TGTGCCAGCAGCCGGAGCTCCTACAATGAGCAGTTCTTC. Protein sequence: CASSRSSYNEQFF.

The V gene is TRBV6-4, the J gene TRBJ2-5, with 10 bases fitting TRBD1. V trimming: 3 bases; J trimming: 5 bases; junction bases outside the gene matches: 0. CDR1 and CDR2 from the germline V gene are MRHNA and SNTAGT. This CDR3 has 13 amino acids. The CDR3 sequence is CASSEGQGETQYF. The DNA for the CDR3 is TGTGCCAGCAGTGAGGGACAGGGGGAGACCCAGTACTTC.

This rearrangement joins TRBV29-1 to TRBJ2-7; a weak D match, TRBD1 (6 bases). Per the germline V gene, CDR1 is SQVTM and CDR2 is ANQGSEA. The CDR3 totals 15 residues. The germline V and J ends were trimmed by 3 bases and 0 bases, with 15 bases remaining between them. The CDR3 bases are TGCAGCGTTGAGTTGGGGGCTTCGGGCTCCTACGAGCAGTACTTC. This sequence encodes CSVELGASGSYEQYF.

The rearrangement uses TRBV18 and TRBJ1-1; D uncertain. V lost 8 bases, J lost 1 base, and 14 bases lay in between. The CDR3 has 14 residues. Germline V gene lookup returns CDR1 KGHSH and CDR2 LQKENI. In DNA form, the CDR3 reads TGTGCCAGCACTGGAGCAACGGCGAACACTGAAGCTTTCTTT. The encoded protein is CASTGATANTEAFF.

The rearrangement joins TRBV4-2 to TRBJ2-1; 8 bases fit TRBD2. This CDR3 has 15 amino acids. CDR1 and CDR2 from the germline V gene are LGHNA and YNFKEQ. The V gene end was trimmed by 11 bases and the J gene end by 8 bases; junction bases not matched to a gene: 17. The CDR3 bases are TGTGCCTGCGGGGTAGGAGCGGGAGAGGGGGATGAGCAGTTCTTC. Translating gives CACGVGAGEGDEQFF.

This clone was observed once. The chain combines TRBV5-1 with TRBJ2-2; D ambiguous. The length of the CDR3 is 13 residues. Germline V gene sequence: CDR1 SGHRS, CDR2 YFSETQ. V lost 7 bases, J lost 1 base, and 8 bases lay in between. CDR3 in DNA: TGCGCCAGCGGTCTAGGGAACACCGGGGAGCTGTTTTTT. Amino acids: CASGLGNTGELFF.

The chain joins TRBV14 to TRBJ2-1, with D possibly being TRBD2 (5 bases). V lost 0 bases to trimming and J lost 0 bases, with 15 bases between them. The CDR3 covers 18 residues. Germline CDR1 is SGHDN and CDR2 is FVKESK. The CDR3 is CASSQEVSSDSSYNEQFF. CDR3 nucleotides: TGTGCCAGCAGCCAAGAGGTAAGTAGCGATAGCTCCTACAATGAGCAGTTCTTC.

V and J are TRBV7-9 and TRBJ2-4, with no clear D. Per germline, CDR1 SEHNR and CDR2 FQNEAQ (reference sequence). The CDR3 loop spans 14 amino acids. V lost 3 bases and J 7 bases, leaving 13 bases between the germline ends. The CDR3 bases are TGTGCCAGCAGCTTTGGCGAGCTCAGGAACATTCAGTACTTC. Translation gives CASSFGELRNIQYF.

The gene calls are TRBV3-1 (or the pseudogene TRBV3-2) and TRBJ2-1; no clear D gene. From germline, CDR1 is LGHDT and CDR2 YNNKEL (reference sequence). CDR3 size: 12 residues. V lost 5 bases to trimming and J lost 5 bases, with 7 bases between them. The CDR3 sequence: CASSLAHNEQFF. CDR3 nucleotide sequence: TGTGCCAGCAGCTTAGCCCACAATGAGCAGTTCTTC.

This sequence joins TRBV21-1 and TRBJ1-1. TRBV21-1 is noted as a pseudogene. The length of the CDR3 is 13 residues. The CDR3 loop reads CASGGKANTEAFF. The DNA of the CDR3 is TGTGCCAGCGGGGGGAAAGCTAACACTGAAGCTTTCTTT.

The chain links TRBV3-1 (or the pseudogene TRBV3-2) to TRBJ2-2; 13 bases fit TRBD2. This CDR3 contains 18 residues. V was pared by 2 bases and J by 8 bases, with 11 bases of the junction left unmatched. Germline V CDR1 and CDR2: LGHDT, YNNKEL (reference sequence). The CDR3 is CASSQRLAGGRDFGELFF. CDR3 sequence (DNA): TGTGCCAGCAGCCAAAGACTAGCGGGGGGACGCGATTTTGGGGAGCTGTTTTTT.

The V call is TRBV28, the J call TRBJ1-1; tentative D call: TRBD1 (5 bases). The CDR3 consists of 14 residues. Germline assignment: CDR1 MDHEN and CDR2 SYDVKM. Trimming cost V 6 bases and J 0 bases, with 11 bases left between them. This chain's CDR3 is CASRSGTLNTEAFF. The CDR3 bases are TGTGCCAGCAGATCAGGGACTTTGAACACTGAAGCTTTCTTT.

The rearrangement uses TRBV14 and TRBJ2-7; no definite D call. Germline V gene sequence: CDR1 SGHDN, CDR2 FVKESK. V gave up 0 bases and J gave up 0 bases, with 12 bases separating them. The CDR3 has 16 residues. CDR3 nucleotides: TGTGCCAGCAGCCAAGATGGCAGTATCCACTCCTACGAGCAGTACTTC. Translating it yields CASSQDGSIHSYEQYF.

With respect to this clone: Other DNA sequences of this sample code for an identical CDR3. The V gene is TRBV7-8, the J gene TRBJ1-5, with a possible D match to TRBD1 (5 bases). V gave up 3 bases and J gave up 1 base, with 10 bases separating them. The CDR3 length is 15 residues. Germline CDR1 is SGHVS and CDR2 is FQNEAQ. CDR3 in amino acids: CASSLQGRSNQPQHF. DNA for the CDR3: TGTGCCAGCAGCTTGCAGGGTAGGAGCAATCAGCCCCAGCATTTT.

This clone was seen more than once but under ten times. V usage is TRBV6-1 and J usage is TRBJ1-1; unclear D gene. Germline V lookup: CDR1 MNHNS, CDR2 SASEGT. This CDR3 region has 18 residues. Trimming took 1 base from V and 3 from J, leaving 21 bases between them. DNA of the CDR3: TGTGCCAGCAGTGAAGGCTTCGGAAGTAGACACGATTACACTGAAGCTTTCTTT. Translating gives CASSEGFGSRHDYTEAFF.

This clone is a singleton in its sample. The rearrangement links TRBV6-5 to TRBJ1-1; D may be TRBD1 (6 bases). Trimming pared 7 bases from V and 4 bases from J, leaving 16 bases between. Per germline, CDR1 MNHEY and CDR2 SVGAGI. The CDR3 has 14 residues. CDR3 in DNA: TGTGCCAGCACCACGGACAGTTTTTCCACTGAAGCTTTCTTT. Its translation is CASTTDSFSTEAFF.

The rearrangement joins TRBV6-2 or TRBV6-3 to TRBJ1-2; 9 nucleotides agree with TRBD1. V was clipped by 6 bases and J by 4 bases; unmatched bases: 9. Per the germline V gene, CDR1 is MNHEY and CDR2 is SVGEGT. The CDR3 has 15 residues. CDR3 bases: TGTGCCAGCAGCGCCGGGACAGGGATCCCCTATGGCTACACCTTC. Protein: CASSAGTGIPYGYTF.

This clone was seen once. This chain uses TRBV27 with TRBJ1-2, with TRBD1 as a possible D gene (5 bases). The CDR3 runs 13 residues. V was cut by 7 bases and J by 7 bases, with 16 bases left in between. Germline values: CDR1 MNHEY, CDR2 SMNVEV (reference sequence). The CDR3 DNA reads as TGTGCCAGCAAGTCGTCCGGGGGAAGTGGCTACACCTTC. Translation: CASKSSGGSGYTF.

The chain couples TRBV7-2 to TRBJ2-1, with unresolved D. Germline V gene lookup returns CDR1 SGHTA and CDR2 FQGNSA. The CDR3 extends over 13 amino acids. V was shortened by 0 bases and J by 9 bases, with 9 bases between the two germline ends. The CDR3 nucleotides are TGTGCCAGCAGCTTAGCCCCCCCGGGTGAGCAGTTCTTC. Its translation: CASSLAPPGEQFF.

This clone was detected only a few times. V usage is TRBV30 and J usage is TRBJ2-7, with 16 bases aligning to TRBD2. Germline V gene lookup returns CDR1 GTSNPN and CDR2 SVGIG (reference sequence). This CDR3 has 19 residues. The junction had 11 bases not matched to a gene; V was cut back by 1 base and J by 2 bases. For the CDR3, the DNA is TGTGCCTGGAGTGGGCACCCGGGACTAGCGGGAGGGCCACCCTACGAGCAGTACTTC. Translating it yields CAWSGHPGLAGGPPYEQYF.

The rearrangement joins TRBV6-4 to TRBJ1-1, with a possible D match to TRBD1 (6 bases). Trimming took 6 bases from V and 2 from J, leaving 10 bases between them. The CDR3 runs 13 residues. The V gene's germline CDR1 is MRHNA and CDR2 SNTAGT. CDR3 bases: TGTGCCAGCAGCCCAGGGGCTAACACTGAAGCTTTCTTT. Translation: CASSPGANTEAFF.

The V and J genes are TRBV5-6 and TRBJ1-2, with D perhaps matching TRBD1 (5 bases). This CDR3 region has 16 residues. From germline, CDR1 is SGHDT and CDR2 YYEEEE. V gave up 3 bases and J gave up 4 bases, with 19 bases separating them. The CDR3 region is CASSSYQRGGSYGYTF. CDR3 DNA sequence: TGTGCCAGCAGCTCCTACCAACGGGGGGGGAGCTATGGCTACACCTTC.